Sequencing of this T cell receptor beta chain was carried out in a study of blood T cell repertoires in COVID-19. Turning to this clone: The sample contains more than one DNA sequence encoding this CDR3.

Methods used by the authors: Reference gene primer amplification yielded estimated nucleated cell counts. Clones were sequenced by immunoSEQ multiplex PCR, and TCRdb holds only the in-frame ones, with some missing. V, J and clone size derive from that table, while D and trimming were established from the DNA sequence. Of approximately 170,000 clones detected, 83% appear once; the ten largest clones hold around 2%. Germline CDR1 and CDR2: SGDLS and YYNGEE. Losses at the gene ends were 2 bases for V and 2 bases for J; bases not matched to a gene: 2. The CDR3 runs to 16 residues. Sequenced sample: peripheral blood. This TCR was sampled from a woman of 80 years or more with acute or convalescent COVID-19. V gene TRBV9 combines with J gene TRBJ2-2; 11 bases fit TRBD2. The CDR3, as DNA: TGTGCCAGCAGCGTGGGGACTAGCGGAAACACCGGGGAGCTGTTTTTT. Residues: CASSVGTSGNTGELFF.